The 27 T cell receptor beta chains in this list originate from one sample, sequenced in a study of shared clonotypes between healthy human individuals. Terminally differentiated effector memory CD45RA+ cells were excluded from the naive CD8 cells, which were CD45RO-negative and positively selected for CCR7. Some clones are missing from TCRdb's copy, which holds only in-frame ones; the method was immunoSEQ multiplex PCR. The table records about 1.9 million clones, 80% to 95% of them present only once. The sample taken for sequencing was naive CD8+ T cells from PBMCs. The receptors come from a man aged 18 to 30 in good health. Some clones in this sample may be carry-over from other donors' samples.

J is TRBJ1-1 and V is TRBV27, with D perhaps matching TRBD1 (5 bases). Germline V gene data show CDR1 as MNHEY and CDR2 as SMNVEV (reference sequence). The germline V and J ends were trimmed by 7 bases and 4 bases, with 16 bases remaining between them. The CDR3 consists of 14 residues. Written as DNA, the CDR3 is TGTGCCAGCAACCTCAGGGCAGAAGGCACTGAAGCTTTCTTT. This codes for CASNLRAEGTEAFF.

The rearrangement uses TRBV9 and TRBJ2-3; D not certain. Germline CDR1 reads SGDLS; CDR2 reads YYNGEE. Trimming pared 2 bases from V and 2 bases from J, leaving 6 bases between. The CDR3 is 13 amino acids. CDR3 coding DNA: TGTGCCAGCAGCGTGTCATTCACAGATACGCAGTATTTT. Residues: CASSVSFTDTQYF.

In its sample, this clone was seen a few times. The J gene is TRBJ1-1, the V gene TRBV11-1; D possibly corresponds to TRBD1 (5 bases). The CDR3 consists of 15 residues. V lost 6 bases and J 0 bases, leaving 14 bases between the germline ends. CDR1 is SGHAT, CDR2 FQDESV, per germline (reference sequence). The CDR3 nucleotides read TGTGCCAGCAGTTCCCACCCGGGACTGAACACTGAAGCTTTCTTT. Its protein is CASSSHPGLNTEAFF.

The V gene is TRBV5-6, the J gene TRBJ2-7; 8 bases align to TRBD2. V was pared by 4 bases and J by 2 bases, with 5 bases of the junction left unmatched. The CDR3 has 14 amino acids. Germline loops: CDR1 SGHDT, CDR2 YYEEEE. The CDR3 region is CASSLLAAPYEQYF. The DNA for the CDR3 is TGTGCCAGCAGCCTACTAGCGGCCCCCTACGAGCAGTACTTC. Full variable domain (remainder filled in from reference TRBV5-6 and TRBJ2-7): DAGVTQSPTHLIKTRGQQVTLRCSPKSGHDTVSWYQQALGQGPQFIFQYYEEEERQRGNFPDRFSGHQFPNYSSELNVNALLLGDSALYLCASSLLAAPYEQYFGPGTRLTVT.

V usage is TRBV4-1 and J usage is TRBJ1-5, with D tentatively TRBD1 (5 bases). The CDR3 spans 18 residues. The germline V and J ends were trimmed by 1 base and 0 bases, with 16 bases remaining between them. Germline assignment: CDR1 MGHRA and CDR2 YSYEKL. In DNA, the CDR3 is TGCGCCAGCAGCCAAGGGGTAGGTCGAGGGGATAGCAATCAGCCCCAGCATTTT. Residues: CASSQGVGRGDSNQPQHF.

The chain joins TRBV13 to TRBJ2-5; possible D gene TRBD2, 6 bases. The CDR3 has 14 residues. Between the trimmed V and J ends, which lost 5 bases and 1 base, there was a span of 11 bases. Germline lookup yields CDR1 PRHDT and CDR2 FYEKMQ (reference sequence). CDR3 nucleotide sequence: TGTGCCAGCAGCCTCCGGGACTTCCAAGAGACCCAGTACTTC. This translates into CASSLRDFQETQYF.

The chain joins TRBV28 to TRBJ1-5; tentative D call: TRBD1 (6 bases). This CDR3 has 17 residues. Per the germline V gene, CDR1 is MDHEN and CDR2 is SYDVKM. Between the trimmed V and J ends, which lost 5 bases and 3 bases, there was a span of 20 bases. As DNA, the CDR3 is TGTGCCAGCAGTCCTCCCCGCAACAGGGTAGTCAATCAGCCCCAGCATTTT. This encodes CASSPPRNRVVNQPQHF.

V is TRBV9 and J is TRBJ2-7, with 9 nucleotides matching TRBD2. V lost 4 bases and J lost 7; bases outside the gene matches: 15. There are 16 residues in the CDR3. CDR1 is SGDLS, CDR2 YYNGEE, per germline. The CDR3 DNA reads as TGTGCCAGCAGCCCGGGCAGCGGGAGGCCCATGAGGGAGCAGTACTTC. It yields the protein CASSPGSGRPMREQYF.

The genes are TRBV18 and TRBJ2-3; D is unresolved. The CDR3 consists of 17 residues. Germline CDR1 and CDR2: KGHSH and LQKENI. V was cut by 0 bases and J by 1 base, with 14 bases left in between. The CDR3 region is CASSPPITTQRTDTQYF. The DNA of the CDR3 is TGTGCCAGCTCACCACCCATAACGACACAACGCACAGATACGCAGTATTTT.

The rearrangement joins TRBV7-9 to TRBJ2-2, with TRBD2 matching 10 bases. Germline CDR1 reads SEHNR; CDR2 reads FQNEAQ (reference sequence). The J segment lost 3 bases and the V segment lost 5 bases, leaving 6 bases of the junction unmatched. This CDR3 spans 16 amino acids. DNA of the CDR3: TGTGCCAGCAGCAACGTTCTAGCGGGGGACACCGGGGAGCTGTTTTTT. This gives the protein CASSNVLAGDTGELFF.

The CDR3 nucleotides read TGCGCCAGCAGCCAAGAAAAGAACAGGGGGGCCTTTTATGGCTACACCTTC. The encoded protein is CASSQEKNRGAFYGYTF. J is TRBJ1-2 and V is TRBV4-1; 8 nucleotides agree with TRBD1. Germline V gene lookup returns CDR1 MGHRA and CDR2 YSYEKL. The CDR3 covers 17 residues. V lost 0 bases, J lost 5 bases, and 11 bases stayed unmatched.

The rearrangement links TRBV13 to TRBJ2-1; 11 nucleotides agree with TRBD2. This CDR3 is built from 16 residues. Germline V lookup: CDR1 PRHDT, CDR2 FYEKMQ (reference sequence). V lost 2 bases to trimming and J lost 9 bases; unmatched junction nucleotides: 9. The CDR3 loop reads CASSLKGLADQGEQFF. The CDR3 DNA follows: TGTGCCAGCAGCTTAAAGGGACTAGCGGATCAGGGTGAGCAGTTCTTC.

The chain links TRBV15 to TRBJ2-1; 11 nucleotides agree with TRBD2. The V segment lost 8 bases and the J segment 4 bases; nucleotides outside the gene matches: 7. This CDR3 has 15 residues. Germline values: CDR1 LNHNV, CDR2 YYDKDF (reference sequence). The CDR3 sequence is CATSERTSGYNEQFF. CDR3 DNA: TGTGCCACCTCCGAGCGGACTAGCGGGTACAATGAGCAGTTCTTC.

In DNA, the CDR3 is TGTGCCAGCAGCGGGCCGGGGACTAGCGGGAATTACGAGCAGTACTTC. It codes for CASSGPGTSGNYEQYF. The chain recombines TRBV11-2 with TRBJ2-7; 13 bases map to TRBD2. After removal of 5 bases from V and 4 bases from J, the junction contained 8 bases not matched to a gene. CDR1 SGHAT and CDR2 FQNNGV come from the germline V gene. CDR3 size: 16 residues.

The CDR3 here is CASSLWGSGELFF. CDR3 DNA sequence: TGCGCCAGCAGCTTATGGGGGTCCGGGGAGCTGTTTTTT. V is TRBV5-1 and J is TRBJ2-2; D is perhaps TRBD1 or TRBD2 (5 bases each). Germline CDR1 reads SGHRS; CDR2 reads YFSETQ. The CDR3 runs 13 residues. The V gene lost 2 bases and the J gene lost 6 bases, with 8 bases spanning the gap. Variable domain in full (rest from reference TRBV5-1 and TRBJ2-2): KAGVTQTPRYLIKTRGQQVTLSCSPISGHRSVSWYQQTPGQGLQFLFEYFSETQRNKGNFPGRFSGRQFSNSRSEMNVSTLELGDSALYLCASSLWGSGELFFGEGSRLTVL.

The genes are TRBV4-1 and TRBJ2-7; no definite D call. The CDR3 has 15 amino acids. CDR1 is MGHRA, CDR2 YSYEKL, per germline. V was pared by 0 bases and J by 3 bases, with 12 bases between. CDR3 protein: CASSQEWGQSYEQYF. The CDR3 DNA reads as TGCGCCAGCAGCCAAGAGTGGGGTCAGAGCTACGAGCAGTACTTC.

The V gene is TRBV21-1, the J gene TRBJ2-1; the table's D call, TRBD2, was not checked against the DNA. TRBV21-1 is shown as a pseudogene. The CDR3 sequence is 13 residues long. The DNA of the CDR3 is TGTGCCAGTCTCCGAGGCGGGGACAATGAGCAGTTCTTC. Its protein product is CASLRGGDNEQFF.

The chain links TRBV7-8 to TRBJ2-1; 7 positions match TRBD2. CDR1 and CDR2 (germline): SGHVS, FQNEAQ. V shed 1 base, J shed 8 bases, and the junction held 14 bases outside the gene matches. The CDR3 is 17 amino acids. CDR3 region: CASSLDPAGRWEDEQFF. The CDR3 DNA sequence: TGTGCCAGCAGCTTAGACCCAGCGGGGCGCTGGGAGGATGAGCAGTTCTTC. Supplemented by reference TRBV7-8 and TRBJ2-1, the full variable domain reads GAGVSQSPRYKVAKRGQDVALRCDPISGHVSLFWYQQALGQGPEFLTYFQNEAQLDKSGLPSDRFFAERPEGSVSTLKIQRTQQEDSAVYLCASSLDPAGRWEDEQFFGPGTRLTVL.

J is TRBJ2-1 and V is TRBV7-3; weak D call: TRBD1 (5 bases). V was cut by 5 bases and J by 4 bases, with 15 bases left in between. The CDR3 has 15 amino acids. The V gene's germline CDR1 is SGHTA and CDR2 FQGTGA. The DNA of the CDR3 is TGTGCCAGCAGCGATGGACACGTACCATACAATGAGCAGTTCTTC. Translating gives CASSDGHVPYNEQFF.

V is TRBV27 and J is TRBJ2-7, with unresolved D. This CDR3 comprises 14 residues. The ends were cut back, 6 bases at V and 5 bases at J, with 17 bases in the middle. Germline assignment: CDR1 MNHEY and CDR2 SMNVEV (reference sequence). CDR3 in amino acids: CASSAILTPHEQYF. The CDR3 nucleotides are TGTGCCAGCAGCGCCATTCTGACCCCCCACGAGCAGTACTTC.

V and J are TRBV7-3 and TRBJ2-7; 10 bases are a match to TRBD1. The CDR3 consists of 15 residues. Trimming cost V 3 bases and J 4 bases; bases outside gene matches: 6. In germline, CDR1 is SGHTA, CDR2 FQGTGA. CDR3 sequence: CASSLTGGVRYEQYF. The CDR3 DNA follows: TGTGCCAGCAGCTTGACAGGGGGCGTTCGTTACGAGCAGTACTTC.

The gene calls are TRBV19 and TRBJ2-7; 10 positions agree with TRBD1. This CDR3 contains 17 residues. The trim removed 5 bases at V and 6 bases at J, leaving 16 bases unmatched. CDR1 and CDR2 from the germline V gene are LNHDA and SQIVND (reference sequence). The CDR3 region has the DNA TGTGCCAGTAGTTCACCATCACAGGGGACAGGGGTCCTCGAGCAGTACTTC. Protein: CASSSPSQGTGVLEQYF.

In regard to this clone: A junction end diverges from the germline sequence, so it may reflect a read error. This chain joins TRBV10-2 and TRBJ2-1; no definite D call. The CDR3 extends over 10 amino acids. Per the germline V gene, CDR1 is WSHSY and CDR2 is SAAADI. This CDR3 reads CASREYEQFF. The CDR3 bases are TGCGCCAGCAGGGAGTATGAGCAGTTCTTC.

The chain recombines TRBV10-1 with TRBJ1-1; 8 nucleotides match TRBD1. The germline CDR1 and CDR2 sequences are WNHNN and SYGVQD (reference sequence). The CDR3 has 14 residues. The V segment lost 2 bases and the J segment 5 bases; nucleotides outside the gene matches: 4. CDR3: CASSETRTGTEAFF. The DNA for the CDR3 is TGCGCCAGCAGTGAGACCCGGACAGGGACTGAAGCTTTCTTT.

This rearrangement joins TRBV27 to TRBJ2-1; 10 bases fit TRBD2. Germline trimming cut 4 bases from V and 2 bases from J; bases unmatched to any gene: 17. This CDR3 has 20 residues. Germline lookup yields CDR1 MNHEY and CDR2 SMNVEV (reference sequence). In nucleotides, the CDR3 is TGTGCCAGCAGTTCCCTAGCGGGAGTGGGACCCCCCACCCCCTACAATGAGCAGTTCTTC. This sequence encodes CASSSLAGVGPPTPYNEQFF.

The chain carries TRBV9 and TRBJ1-4; TRBD1 matches at 10 bases. The CDR3 is made up of 17 amino acids. Germline V gene lookup returns CDR1 SGDLS and CDR2 YYNGEE. The junction had 8 bases not matched to a gene; V was cut back by 1 base and J by 5 bases. Written as DNA, the CDR3 is TGTGCCAGCAGCGTACGTGGATTGGGACAGGGGAATGAAAAACTGTTTTTT. This encodes CASSVRGLGQGNEKLFF.

The V and J genes are TRBV9 and TRBJ1-2; D possibly corresponds to TRBD1 (5 bases). Germline lookup yields CDR1 SGDLS and CDR2 YYNGEE. V dropped 0 bases and J dropped 2 bases, with 14 bases sitting between them. The CDR3 spans 16 residues. CDR3 DNA: TGTGCCAGCAGCGTAGGGTGGGGCTCGGGAAACTATGGCTACACCTTC. It is translated as CASSVGWGSGNYGYTF. Full variable domain (remainder filled in from reference TRBV9 and TRBJ1-2): DSGVTQTPKHLITATGQRVTLRCSPRSGDLSVYWYQQSLDQGLQFLIQYYNGEERAKGNILERFSAQQFPDLHSELNLSSLELGDSALYFCASSVGWGSGNYGYTFGSGTRLTVV.